One sample yielded the 32 T cell receptor beta chains listed below, sequenced in a study of blood T cell repertoires in COVID-19. Repertoires were generated with immunoSEQ multiplex PCR, while TCRdb's copy carries only in-frame clones and drops some. The sample has some 240,000 clones, approximately 80% seen once. Material: peripheral blood. The receptors were gathered from an elderly woman with acute or convalescent COVID-19.

The rearrangement links TRBV2 to TRBJ1-1, with no clear D. The germline V gene encodes CDR1 SNHLY and CDR2 FYNNEI. Trimming left V 2 bases short and J 6 bases short, with 10 bases between. The CDR3 has 13 residues. CDR3 bases: TGTGCCAGCAGTGAACAGGCGCACGCTGAAGCTTTCTTT. Translating gives CASSEQAHAEAFF.

This clone was picked up a small number of times. The CDR3: CASSLVRTGETEAFF. CDR3 bases: TGTGCCAGCAGCTTGGTGAGGACAGGGGAGACTGAAGCTTTCTTT. This rearrangement joins TRBV5-4 to TRBJ1-1, with 9 bases identical to TRBD1. The length of the CDR3 is 15 residues. Losses at the gene ends were 0 bases for V and 5 bases for J; bases not matched to a gene: 5. Looked up from germline, CDR1 is SGHNT and CDR2 is YYREEE (reference sequence).

The chain joins TRBV20-1 to TRBJ2-1; TRBD2 is a possible D gene (5 bases). The CDR3 is 15 residues long. V lost 3 bases, J lost 4 bases, and 16 bases lay in between. The germline V gene has CDR1 DFQATT and CDR2 SNEGSKA (reference sequence). The CDR3 sequence is CSASTSSAIYNEQFF. The CDR3 DNA sequence: TGCAGTGCTAGTACTAGTTCTGCGATATACAATGAGCAGTTCTTC.

This chain connects TRBV28 to TRBJ2-2; tentative D call: TRBD1 (8 bases). Germline-derived CDR1 and CDR2 are MDHEN and SYDVKM. V gave up 5 bases and J gave up 6 bases, with 16 bases separating them. This CDR3 is built from 15 residues. The CDR3 DNA follows: TGTGCCAGCAGTAACACAGGGGGGGGACCCGGGGAGCTGTTTTTT. Protein sequence: CASSNTGGGPGELFF.

The chain couples TRBV7-3 to TRBJ2-2, with D unclear. Germline assignment: CDR1 SGHTA and CDR2 FQGTGA. V lost 1 base to trimming and J lost 0 bases, with 9 bases between them. The CDR3 covers 16 residues. This chain's CDR3 is CASSLMVAANTGELFF. CDR3 in DNA: TGTGCCAGCAGCTTAATGGTAGCCGCGAACACCGGGGAGCTGTTTTTT.

The rearrangement links TRBV5-1 to TRBJ1-2; D uncertain. Trimming took 0 bases from V and 5 from J, leaving 8 bases between them. This CDR3 spans 13 amino acids. Germline assignment: CDR1 SGHRS and CDR2 YFSETQ. The CDR3 DNA reads TGCGCCAGCAGCTTGGCCACCGGTTATGGCTACACCTTC. Its protein product is CASSLATGYGYTF.

V gene TRBV4-2 combines with J gene TRBJ2-2, with 7 bases fitting TRBD2. The CDR3 sequence is 15 residues long. Per the germline V gene, CDR1 is LGHNA and CDR2 is YNFKEQ. Losses at the gene ends were 3 bases for V and 5 bases for J; bases not matched to a gene: 6. CDR3 coding DNA: TGTGCCAGCAGCCAGAGGCGGGGGTGGACCGGGGAGCTGTTTTTT. It codes for CASSQRRGWTGELFF.

This clone was recorded a few times. CDR3 sequence (DNA): TGTGCCAGCAGCACACAGGGGGCTTGGACTGAAGCTTTCTTT. Its protein is CASSTQGAWTEAFF. V and J are TRBV6-2 or TRBV6-3 and TRBJ1-1, with 9 bases that match TRBD1. The CDR3 totals 14 residues. J was trimmed by 5 bases and V by 6 bases; bases with no gene match: 7. The germline CDR1 and CDR2 sequences are MNHEY and SVGEGT.

The chain joins TRBV2 to TRBJ2-5; 7 bases fit TRBD1. CDR1 SNHLY and CDR2 FYNNEI come from the germline V gene. J was trimmed by 5 bases and V by 6 bases; bases with no gene match: 12. This CDR3 spans 15 amino acids. The CDR3 region has the DNA TGTGCCAGCAGCCCTACGACAGGGATTGGTGAGACCCAGTACTTC. Amino acids: CASSPTTGIGETQYF.

This clone has a handful of counts. CDR3 sequence (DNA): TGTGCCAGCAGCTTAGGCAGCGGGGGGGCCCACGGGGAGCTGTTTTTT. This gives the protein CASSLGSGGAHGELFF. The chain recombines TRBV7-2 with TRBJ2-2, with 10 bases matching TRBD2. The V gene end was trimmed by 1 base and the J gene end by 7 bases; junction bases not matched to a gene: 6. Germline lookup yields CDR1 SGHTA and CDR2 FQGNSA. CDR3 length equals 16 residues.

This rearrangement joins TRBV28 to TRBJ1-4, with a weak D call TRBD1 (5 bases). Trimming left V 5 bases short and J 4 bases short, with 23 bases between. Germline lookup yields CDR1 MDHEN and CDR2 SYDVKM. This CDR3 spans 18 amino acids. The CDR3 region is CASSPFYILTGDNEKLFF. CDR3 coding DNA: TGTGCCAGCAGTCCCTTTTATATCCTAACAGGAGATAATGAAAAACTGTTTTTT.

The V gene is TRBV7-3, the J gene TRBJ2-2, with 8 nucleotides matching TRBD1. The germline CDR1 and CDR2 sequences are SGHTA and FQGTGA. CDR3 length equals 14 residues. Trimming removed 5 bases from V and 6 bases from J; junction bases left unmatched: 5. The DNA of the CDR3 is TGTGCCAGCAGCCCTGGACAGGGATCCGGGGAGCTGTTTTTT. Translating it yields CASSPGQGSGELFF.

This clone was seen only once. The rearrangement joins TRBV5-4 to TRBJ2-2; 11 bases map to TRBD2. Unmatched junction bases numbered 15, after V lost 4 bases and J lost 7 bases. The CDR3 has 18 amino acids. The V gene's germline CDR1 is SGHNT and CDR2 YYREEE (reference sequence). As DNA, the CDR3 is TGTGCCAGCAGCCCCAGGGTAGCGGGGGGGCCGTTGGGCGGGGAGCTGTTTTTT. Protein product: CASSPRVAGGPLGGELFF.

The rearrangement links TRBV19 to TRBJ1-4, with D unresolved. The germline V and J ends were trimmed by 6 bases and 3 bases, with 11 bases remaining between them. Looked up from germline, CDR1 is LNHDA and CDR2 is SQIVND (reference sequence). The CDR3 covers 14 residues. CDR3 sequence (DNA): TGTGCCAGTAGAGTGGTTGCGGCTAATGAAAAACTGTTTTTT. As protein: CASRVVAANEKLFF. The full variable domain, completed using reference TRBV19 and TRBJ1-4, is DGGITQSPKYLFRKEGQNVTLSCEQNLNHDAMYWYRQDPGQGLRLIYYSQIVNDFQKGDIAEGYSVSREKKESFPLTVTSAQKNPTAFYLCASRVVAANEKLFFGSGTQLSVL.

This sequence joins TRBV7-3 and TRBJ2-3, with 8 bases fitting TRBD2. V lost 4 bases to trimming and J lost 2 bases; unmatched junction nucleotides: 5. The CDR3 is 15 amino acids. CDR1 and CDR2 from the germline V gene are SGHTA and FQGTGA. CDR3 sequence reads: CASSSGTSFTDTQYF. The DNA for the CDR3 is TGTGCCAGCAGCTCCGGGACTAGTTTCACAGATACGCAGTATTTT.

The chain joins TRBV6-1 to TRBJ2-3; 12 bases align to TRBD2. V shed 2 bases, J shed 2 bases, and the junction held 2 bases outside the gene matches. This CDR3 spans 16 amino acids. CDR1 and CDR2 (germline): MNHNS, SASEGT. CDR3 residues: CASSEWTSGATDTQYF. In nucleotides, the CDR3 is TGTGCCAGCAGTGAATGGACTAGCGGGGCCACAGATACGCAGTATTTT.

The chain has TRBV28 and TRBJ1-6; D is ambiguous. In germline, CDR1 is MDHEN, CDR2 SYDVKM. The CDR3 runs 16 residues. The V end lost 3 bases, the J end lost 9 bases, and 18 bases lay between the germline ends. The CDR3 DNA sequence: TGTGCCAGCAGTTTGGCCCCTCCCGGGTGGAGTTCACCCCTCCACTTT. The encoded protein is CASSLAPPGWSSPLHF.

The gene calls are TRBV5-1 and TRBJ2-6; D unresolved. From germline, CDR1 is SGHRS and CDR2 YFSETQ. V was clipped by 4 bases and J by 4 bases, with 12 bases between them. The CDR3 runs 15 residues. The CDR3 region has the DNA TGCGCCAGCAGCCCTTCATTGACAGGGGCCAACGTCCTGACTTTC. Encoded protein: CASSPSLTGANVLTF.

J is TRBJ1-1 and V is TRBV27, with 11 bases lining up with TRBD1. This CDR3 region has 18 residues. Germline assignment: CDR1 MNHEY and CDR2 SMNVEV (reference sequence). With 5 bases clipped from V and 7 bases from J, the junction kept 18 bases outside the gene matches. CDR3 loop: CASSPARVGTGGDNEAFF. For the CDR3, the DNA is TGTGCCAGCAGTCCCGCCCGTGTCGGGACAGGGGGTGATAATGAAGCTTTCTTT.

The V gene is TRBV28, the J gene TRBJ2-3; 9 nucleotides agree with TRBD1. This CDR3 comprises 16 residues. Per the germline V gene, CDR1 is MDHEN and CDR2 is SYDVKM. V shed 7 bases, J shed 1 base, and the junction held 9 bases outside the gene matches. Written as DNA, the CDR3 is TGTGCCAGCACCACGCTCTGGGACAGGGGCACAGATACGCAGTATTTT. This encodes CASTTLWDRGTDTQYF.

CDR3 protein: CASSAMGGRTEAFF. The CDR3 DNA reads TGTGCCAGCAGTGCCATGGGAGGTCGCACTGAAGCTTTCTTT. The rearrangement joins TRBV2 to TRBJ1-1; D gene ambiguous. This CDR3 spans 14 amino acids. The V gene's germline CDR1 is SNHLY and CDR2 FYNNEI. Trimming removed 4 bases from V and 4 bases from J, with 13 bases in between.

The gene calls are TRBV6-4 and TRBJ1-4; the D gene is possibly TRBD1 (5 bases). The CDR3 is 14 amino acids. Germline CDR1 and CDR2: MRHNA and SNTAGT. Trimming pared 8 bases from V and 8 bases from J, leaving 18 bases between. CDR3 sequence: CASSVGGAGEKLFF. Here the CDR3 DNA reads TGTGCCAGCTCAGTCGGAGGGGCGGGCGAAAAACTGTTTTTT.

The chain couples TRBV4-2 to TRBJ2-1, with 9 bases matching TRBD2. The CDR3 has 16 amino acids. Germline V gene lookup returns CDR1 LGHNA and CDR2 YNFKEQ. V lost 1 base to trimming and J lost 4 bases; unmatched junction nucleotides: 5. The CDR3 region is CASSQVSAGGYNEQFF. The CDR3 bases are TGTGCCAGCAGCCAAGTGTCAGCGGGGGGATACAATGAGCAGTTCTTC.

V gene TRBV21-1 combines with J gene TRBJ1-1; TRBD1 is the table's D call and was not checked against the DNA. TRBV21-1 is a listed pseudogene. The CDR3 consists of 19 residues. As DNA, the CDR3 is TGTGCCAGCAGCAAAAATAGGAGAGAGGGAGAGACAGGGAACACTGAAGCTTTCTTT. This encodes CASSKNRREGETGNTEAFF.

The chain recombines TRBV18 with TRBJ1-2, with TRBD1 matching over 8 bases. The CDR3 has 13 amino acids. Germline lookup yields CDR1 KGHSH and CDR2 LQKENI. Trimming removed 2 bases from V and 8 bases from J; junction bases left unmatched: 4. The CDR3 sequence: CASSPGQGAGYTF. The CDR3 nucleotides are TGTGCCAGCTCACCAGGACAGGGAGCGGGCTACACCTTC. Based on the CDR3 plus reference TRBV18 and TRBJ1-2, the full variable domain is NAGVMQNPRHLVRRRGQEARLRCSPMKGHSHVYWYRQLPEEGLKFMVYLQKENIIDESGMPKERFSAEFPKEGPSILRIQQVVRGDSAAYFCASSPGQGAGYTFGSGTRLTVV.

This clone has a single count. DNA for the CDR3: TGCGCCAGCAGCCGCACGGGACAGCTGAACACTGAAGCTTTCTTT. Translation: CASSRTGQLNTEAFF. V usage is TRBV4-1 and J usage is TRBJ1-1; 7 bases map to TRBD1. CDR3 length equals 15 residues. Germline V gene lookup returns CDR1 MGHRA and CDR2 YSYEKL. V lost 4 bases, J lost 0 bases, and 5 bases stayed unmatched.

The V and J genes are TRBV3-1 (or the pseudogene TRBV3-2) and TRBJ2-1, with D perhaps matching TRBD2 (6 bases). The CDR3 is 14 residues long. Germline assignment: CDR1 LGHDT and CDR2 YNNKEL (reference sequence). The V and J ends lost 4 bases and 5 bases respectively, with 12 bases between them. CDR3 nucleotides: TGTGCCAGCAGCCGCATGGGACTGCACAATGAGCAGTTCTTC. Its protein is CASSRMGLHNEQFF.

The sample holds a few counts of this clone. V is TRBV3-1 (or the pseudogene TRBV3-2) and J is TRBJ2-4; D is unresolved. Germline loops: CDR1 LGHDT, CDR2 YNNKEL (reference sequence). The CDR3 spans 16 residues. The ends were cut back, 5 bases at V and 0 bases at J, with 14 bases in the middle. The DNA of the CDR3 is TGTGCCAGCAGCGATCCCCCTACGGGAGCCAAAAACATTCAGTACTTC. Translation: CASSDPPTGAKNIQYF.

V gene TRBV7-9 combines with J gene TRBJ1-2, with a possible D match to TRBD1 (5 bases). CDR3 length equals 15 residues. Trimming removed 1 base at V and 8 bases at J, with 17 bases between. The germline CDR1 and CDR2 sequences are SEHNR and FQNEAQ (reference sequence). Here the CDR3 reads CASSLGVGQGEGYTF. DNA for the CDR3: TGTGCCAGCAGCTTAGGTGTGGGGCAGGGTGAAGGCTACACCTTC.

CDR3 DNA sequence: TGTGCCAGCAGTTTATCGAGGGGGAATCAGCCCCAGCATTTT. Protein: CASSLSRGNQPQHF. The genes are TRBV27 and TRBJ1-5; tentatively, D is TRBD1 (6 bases). V was clipped by 0 bases and J by 4 bases, with 7 bases between them. This CDR3 has 14 amino acids. The germline V gene encodes CDR1 MNHEY and CDR2 SMNVEV (reference sequence).

This clone was detected only once. The junction shows a germline mismatch at one end, possibly a read error. The chain carries TRBV10-3 and TRBJ1-5, with TRBD1 matching over 12 bases. Germline V CDR1 and CDR2: ENHRY, SYGVKD. The length of the CDR3 is 13 residues. The CDR3 loop is CAISELGGQGADF. CDR3 DNA: TGTGCCATCAGTGAGTTAGGGGGACAGGGGGCTGATTTT.

J is TRBJ2-7 and V is TRBV15; 11 nucleotides align to TRBD1. Germline V gene lookup returns CDR1 LNHNV and CDR2 YYDKDF (reference sequence). The J segment lost 2 bases and the V segment lost 3 bases, leaving 12 bases of the junction unmatched. This CDR3 spans 18 amino acids. The DNA of the CDR3 is TGTGCCACCAGCAGGGACAGGGGGCTCCTTACCAACACCTACGAGCAGTACTTC. It specifies CATSRDRGLLTNTYEQYF.